This TCR beta chain was sequenced in a study of T cell repertoires in cytomegalovirus infection (dated by TCRdb to about 2019). About the study as a whole: The peptide stimulations were aimed at well-studied HLA-B-restricted epitopes as well as recently identified HLA-C-restricted CMV epitopes, whose presentation resists viral immunomodulation. The HLA type of each donor mattered for the analysis, because public TCR beta signatures pointed to carriage of CMV infection along with the matching HLA type.

Sequencing instrument: Illumina HiSeq 1500. TCRdb took the public reads, trimmed them with fastp at Q25, ran MiXCR for clone calling and kept in-frame beta chains. For every CDR3 protein sequence, its rows merge into one entry that carries the most common genes and DNA. The sample has hundreds of thousands of distinct CDR3 sequences on record, 31% of them singletons. The leading ten clones occupy over 13% of the sample. Measured from the cysteine to the phenylalanine, the CDR3 is 16 residues long. The entry retains the CDR3 DNA only, 48 bases that are in frame from base 1. At the junction V is shortened by 2 bases and J by 8 bases; bases outside the gene matches: 10. In the germline V gene (reference sequence), CDR1 corresponds to MNHNY and CDR2 to SVGAGI. This clonotype was recorded only once. Its antigen is currently not known. No quality values exist for individual bases; no much larger clone is one base distant. A single read offers scant evidence.

Sample treatment or condition, as interpreted from the label and publication: in vitro stimulation with specific CMV peptide epitopes to enrich CMV-specific T cells. The paper's findings and limits, for the study overall: Cumulative frequency of public TCR beta family members discriminated carriers of CMV infection plus the relevant HLA type in this cohort and an independent roughly 340-donor cohort. The ex vivo response was dominated by HLA-C-restricted CMV-specific TCR beta clonotypes, which also provided the single most frequent clonotype in two of eight donors.

The V and J segments used are TRBV6-6 and TRBJ2-3, with 10 bases in between that match TRBD2. Material: cultured CD8+ T cells from PBMCs, obtained from culture after CMV antigen stimulation. The clonotype originates from a human donor in good health (CMV status not recorded). Some clones in this sample may be carry-over from other donors' samples. The CDR3 here reads CASSYLTSGAGGTQYF. The nucleotides are TGTGCCAGCAGTTACCTTACTAGCGGGGCAGGAGGTACGCAGTATTTT.